The present T cell receptor beta chain was sequenced within a study of blood T cell repertoires in COVID-19. On the study more broadly: Samples of COVID-19 (acute and convalescent) were obtained from the United States, Italy and Spain. PBMCs, B-cell-depleted T cells, or T cells were the source of the cDNA or gDNA that made up the material.

Clones were sequenced by immunoSEQ multiplex PCR, and TCRdb holds only the in-frame ones, with some missing. The sample contains over 120,000 clones, 84% of which appear only once. Material: peripheral blood. This TCR came from a human donor in a cohort sampled during active COVID-19.

The CDR3 region has the DNA TGTGCCAGCAGCTTGGACCAGGGGACCACTGAAGCTTTCTTT. This codes for CASSLDQGTTEAFF. The J gene is TRBJ1-1, the V gene TRBV5-4; D may be TRBD1 (6 bases). This CDR3 region has 14 residues. The V end lost 0 bases, the J end lost 4 bases, and 10 bases lay between the germline ends. The germline CDR1 and CDR2 sequences are SGHNT and YYREEE (reference sequence).